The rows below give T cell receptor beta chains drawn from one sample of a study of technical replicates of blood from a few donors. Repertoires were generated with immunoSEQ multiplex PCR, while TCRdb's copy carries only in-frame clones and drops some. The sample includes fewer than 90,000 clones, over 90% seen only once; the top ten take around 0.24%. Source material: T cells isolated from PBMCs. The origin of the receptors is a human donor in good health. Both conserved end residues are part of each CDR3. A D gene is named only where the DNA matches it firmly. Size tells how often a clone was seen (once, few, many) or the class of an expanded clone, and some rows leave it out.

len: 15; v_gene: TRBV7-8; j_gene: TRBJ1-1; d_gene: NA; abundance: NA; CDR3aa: CASSVGTVLNTEAFF; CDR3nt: TGTGCCAGCAGCGTAGGCACAGTCCTGAACACTGAAGCTTTCTTT
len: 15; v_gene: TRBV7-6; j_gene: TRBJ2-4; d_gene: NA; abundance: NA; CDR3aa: CASSLAGGQGNIQYF; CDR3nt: TGTGCCAGCAGCTTAGCGGGGGGTCAGGGAAACATTCAGTACTTC
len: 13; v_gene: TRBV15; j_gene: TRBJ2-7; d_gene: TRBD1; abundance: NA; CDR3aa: CATSRDRGREQYF; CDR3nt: TGTGCCACCAGCAGAGATAGGGGGCGGGAGCAGTACTTC
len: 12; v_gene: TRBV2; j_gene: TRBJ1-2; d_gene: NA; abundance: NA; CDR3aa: CASSGRGYGYTF; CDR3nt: TGTGCCAGCAGTGGCAGGGGTTATGGCTACACCTTC
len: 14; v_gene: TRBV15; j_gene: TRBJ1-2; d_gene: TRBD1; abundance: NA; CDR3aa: CATSTDRGRAGYTF; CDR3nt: TGTGCCACCAGCACCGACAGGGGTAGAGCTGGCTACACCTTC
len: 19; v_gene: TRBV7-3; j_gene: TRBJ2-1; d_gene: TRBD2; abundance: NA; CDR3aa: CASSLLGAASGVEYNEQFF; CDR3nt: TGTGCCAGCAGCTTGCTCGGGGCAGCTAGCGGGGTAGAGTACAATGAGCAGTTCTTC
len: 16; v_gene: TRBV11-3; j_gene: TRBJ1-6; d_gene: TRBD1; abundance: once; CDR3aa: CASSGLPQGANSPLHF; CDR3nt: TGTGCCAGCAGCGGTCTCCCGCAGGGGGCAAATTCACCCCTCCACTTT
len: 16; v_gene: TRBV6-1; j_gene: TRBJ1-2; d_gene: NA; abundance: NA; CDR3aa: CASSEFRGESRYGYTF; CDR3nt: TGTGCCAGCAGTGAATTCCGGGGGGAAAGCCGCTATGGCTACACCTTC
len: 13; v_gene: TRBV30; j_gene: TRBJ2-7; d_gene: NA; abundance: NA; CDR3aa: CAWADTHTYEQYF; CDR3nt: TGTGCCTGGGCTGACACGCACACCTACGAGCAGTACTTC
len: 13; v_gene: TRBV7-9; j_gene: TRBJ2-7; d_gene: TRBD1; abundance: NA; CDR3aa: CATKAGGRYEQYF; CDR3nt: TGTGCCACGAAGGCAGGGGGAAGGTACGAGCAGTACTTC
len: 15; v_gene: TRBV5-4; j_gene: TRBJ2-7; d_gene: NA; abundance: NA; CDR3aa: CASSLATTPIYEQYF; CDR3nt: TGTGCCAGCAGCTTGGCCACCACGCCTATCTACGAGCAGTACTTC
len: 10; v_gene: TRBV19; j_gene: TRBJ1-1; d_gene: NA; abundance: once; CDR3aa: CASFRGRAFF; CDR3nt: TGTGCCAGTTTCCGGGGTCGAGCTTTCTTT
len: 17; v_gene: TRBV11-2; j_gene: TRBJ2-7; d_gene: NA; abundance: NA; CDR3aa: CASSLDYQDYTGYEQYF; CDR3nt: TGTGCCAGCAGCTTAGATTACCAGGACTATACTGGCTACGAGCAGTACTTC
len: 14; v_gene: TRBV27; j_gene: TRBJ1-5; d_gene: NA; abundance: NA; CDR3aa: CATRGTGLNQPQHF; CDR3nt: TGTGCCACCCGGGGGACGGGCCTCAATCAGCCCCAGCATTTT
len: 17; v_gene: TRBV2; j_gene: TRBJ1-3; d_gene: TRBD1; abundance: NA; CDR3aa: CASSEAGQVLSGNTIYF; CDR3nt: TGTGCCAGCAGTGAAGCCGGACAGGTTCTCTCTGGAAACACCATATATTTT
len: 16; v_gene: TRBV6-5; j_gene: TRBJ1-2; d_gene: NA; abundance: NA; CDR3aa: CASSYSFSQLAYGYTF; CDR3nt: TGTGCCAGCAGTTACTCATTCAGTCAGCTAGCCTATGGCTACACCTTC
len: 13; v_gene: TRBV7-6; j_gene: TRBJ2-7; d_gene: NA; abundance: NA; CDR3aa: CASSGKEGYEQYF; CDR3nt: TGTGCCAGCAGCGGGAAGGAGGGCTACGAGCAGTACTTC
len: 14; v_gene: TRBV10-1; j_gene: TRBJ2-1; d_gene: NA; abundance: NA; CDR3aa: CASSEIQGDDEQFF; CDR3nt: TGCGCCAGCAGTGAGATCCAGGGTGATGATGAGCAGTTCTTC
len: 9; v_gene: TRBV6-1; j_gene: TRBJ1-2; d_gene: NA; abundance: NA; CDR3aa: CGGGNGYTF; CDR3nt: TGTGGAGGAGGGAATGGCTACACCTTC
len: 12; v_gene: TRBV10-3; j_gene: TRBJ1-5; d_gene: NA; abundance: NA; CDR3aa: CAISGGNQPQHF; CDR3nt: TGTGCCATCAGTGGAGGCAATCAGCCCCAGCATTTT
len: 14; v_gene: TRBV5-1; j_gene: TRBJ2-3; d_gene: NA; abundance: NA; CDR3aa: CASSIDRSTDTQYF; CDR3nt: TGCGCCAGCAGCATAGACAGGAGCACAGATACGCAGTATTTT
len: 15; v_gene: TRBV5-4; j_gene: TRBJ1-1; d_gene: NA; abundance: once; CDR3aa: CASSHDNREKLGAFF; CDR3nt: TGTGCCAGCAGCCATGATAACCGGGAAAAGTTGGGAGCTTTCTTT
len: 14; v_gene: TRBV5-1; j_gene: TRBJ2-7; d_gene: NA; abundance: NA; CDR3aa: CASSLGHPAYEQYF; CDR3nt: TGCGCCAGCAGCTTGGGACACCCAGCCTACGAGCAGTACTTC
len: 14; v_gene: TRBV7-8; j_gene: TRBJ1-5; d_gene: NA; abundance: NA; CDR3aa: CASSFAESDQPQHF; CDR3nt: TGTGCCAGCAGCTTCGCGGAATCGGATCAGCCCCAGCATTTT
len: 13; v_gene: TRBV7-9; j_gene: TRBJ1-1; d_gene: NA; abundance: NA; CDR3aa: CASRSGRITEAFF; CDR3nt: TGTGCCAGCAGGTCCGGGAGAATCACTGAAGCTTTCTTT
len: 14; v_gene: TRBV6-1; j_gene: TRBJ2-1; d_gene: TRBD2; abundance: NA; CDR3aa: CASSSSGTSGRQFF; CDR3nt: TGTGCCAGCAGTTCCTCGGGGACTAGCGGGAGACAGTTCTTC
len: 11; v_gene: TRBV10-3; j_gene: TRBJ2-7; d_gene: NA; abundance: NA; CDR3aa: CAIRREYEQYF; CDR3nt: TGTGCCATCAGGAGAGAATACGAGCAGTACTTC